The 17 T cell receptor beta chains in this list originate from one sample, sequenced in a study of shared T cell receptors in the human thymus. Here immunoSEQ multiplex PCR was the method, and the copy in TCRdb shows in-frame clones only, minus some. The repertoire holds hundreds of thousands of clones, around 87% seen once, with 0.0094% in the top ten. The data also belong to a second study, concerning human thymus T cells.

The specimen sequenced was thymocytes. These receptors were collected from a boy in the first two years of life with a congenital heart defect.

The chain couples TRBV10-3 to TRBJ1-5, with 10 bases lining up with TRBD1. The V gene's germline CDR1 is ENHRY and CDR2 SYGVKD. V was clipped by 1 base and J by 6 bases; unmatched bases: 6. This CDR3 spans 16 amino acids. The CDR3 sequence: CAISEFLRDRGQPQHF. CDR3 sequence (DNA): TGTGCCATCAGTGAGTTCCTCCGGGACAGGGGTCAGCCCCAGCATTTT.

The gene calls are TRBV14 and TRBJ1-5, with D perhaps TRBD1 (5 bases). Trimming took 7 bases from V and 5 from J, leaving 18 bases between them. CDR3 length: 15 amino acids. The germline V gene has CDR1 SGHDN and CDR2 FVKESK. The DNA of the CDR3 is TGTGCCAGCACCCGGGGCTACCGGGGGGATCAGCCCCAGCATTTT. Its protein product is CASTRGYRGDQPQHF.

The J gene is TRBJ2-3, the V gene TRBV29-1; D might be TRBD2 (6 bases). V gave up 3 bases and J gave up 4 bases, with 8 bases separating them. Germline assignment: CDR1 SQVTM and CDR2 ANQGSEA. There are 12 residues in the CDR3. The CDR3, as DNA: TGCAGCGTTGACGGGACTCCAGATACGCAGTATTTT. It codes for CSVDGTPDTQYF.

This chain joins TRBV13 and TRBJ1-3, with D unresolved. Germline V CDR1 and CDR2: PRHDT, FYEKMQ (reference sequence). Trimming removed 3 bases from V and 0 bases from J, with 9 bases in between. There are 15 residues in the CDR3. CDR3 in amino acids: CASSFERYSGNTIYF. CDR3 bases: TGTGCCAGCAGCTTTGAGCGTTACTCTGGAAACACCATATATTTT.

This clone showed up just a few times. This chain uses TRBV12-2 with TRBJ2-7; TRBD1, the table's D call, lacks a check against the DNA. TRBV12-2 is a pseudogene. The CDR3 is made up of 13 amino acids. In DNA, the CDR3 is TGTGCAAGTCGCTTACAGATAACCTACGAGCAGTACTTC. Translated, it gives CASRLQITYEQYF.

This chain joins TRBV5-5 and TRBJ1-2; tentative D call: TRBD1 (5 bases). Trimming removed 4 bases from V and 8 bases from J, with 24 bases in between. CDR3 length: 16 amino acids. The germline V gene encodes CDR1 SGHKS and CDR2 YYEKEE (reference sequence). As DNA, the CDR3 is TGTGCCAGCAGCCCCCAAGGACAAGACTTCAAAGAGGGCTACACCTTC. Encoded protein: CASSPQGQDFKEGYTF.

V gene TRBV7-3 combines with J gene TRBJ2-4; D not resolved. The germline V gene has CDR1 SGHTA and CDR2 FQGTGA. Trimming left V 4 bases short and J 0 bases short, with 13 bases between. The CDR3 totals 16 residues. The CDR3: CASSYRLVLAKNIQYF. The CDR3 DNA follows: TGTGCCAGCAGCTATCGACTCGTTCTAGCCAAAAACATTCAGTACTTC.

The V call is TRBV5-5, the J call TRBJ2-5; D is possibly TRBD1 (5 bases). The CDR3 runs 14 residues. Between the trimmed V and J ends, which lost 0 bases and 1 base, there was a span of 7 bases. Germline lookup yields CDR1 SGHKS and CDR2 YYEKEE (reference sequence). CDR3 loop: CASSLADSQETQYF. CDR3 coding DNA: TGTGCCAGCAGCTTGGCTGACAGCCAAGAGACCCAGTACTTC. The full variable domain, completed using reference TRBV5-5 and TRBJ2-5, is DAGVTQSPTHLIKTRGQQVTLRCSPISGHKSVSWYQQVLGQGPQFIFQYYEKEERGRGNFPDRFSARQFPNYSSELNVNALLLGDSALYLCASSLADSQETQYFGPGTRLLVL.

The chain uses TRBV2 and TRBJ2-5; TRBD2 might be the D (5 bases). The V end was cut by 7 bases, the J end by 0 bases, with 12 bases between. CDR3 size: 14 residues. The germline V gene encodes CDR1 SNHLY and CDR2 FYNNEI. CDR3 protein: CASNLAPYQETQYF. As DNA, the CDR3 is TGTGCCAGCAATCTAGCACCCTACCAAGAGACCCAGTACTTC.

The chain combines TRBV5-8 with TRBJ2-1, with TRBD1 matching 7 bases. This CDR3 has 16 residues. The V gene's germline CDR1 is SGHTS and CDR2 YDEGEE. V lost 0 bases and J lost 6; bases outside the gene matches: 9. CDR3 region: CASSLAPQGLINEQFF. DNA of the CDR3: TGTGCCAGCAGCTTGGCCCCACAGGGGCTTATCAATGAGCAGTTCTTC.

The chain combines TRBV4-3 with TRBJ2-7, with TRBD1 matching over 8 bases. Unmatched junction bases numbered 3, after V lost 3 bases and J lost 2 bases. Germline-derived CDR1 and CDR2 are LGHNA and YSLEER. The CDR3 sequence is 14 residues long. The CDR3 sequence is CASSQGTGPYEQYF. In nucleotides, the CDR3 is TGCGCCAGCAGCCAGGGGACAGGTCCCTACGAGCAGTACTTC.

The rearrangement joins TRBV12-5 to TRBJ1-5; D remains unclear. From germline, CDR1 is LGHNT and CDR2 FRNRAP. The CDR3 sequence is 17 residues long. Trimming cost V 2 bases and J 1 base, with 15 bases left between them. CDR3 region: CASGLWSKGGSNQPQHF. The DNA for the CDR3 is TGTGCTAGTGGTTTGTGGTCGAAGGGAGGGAGCAATCAGCCCCAGCATTTT.

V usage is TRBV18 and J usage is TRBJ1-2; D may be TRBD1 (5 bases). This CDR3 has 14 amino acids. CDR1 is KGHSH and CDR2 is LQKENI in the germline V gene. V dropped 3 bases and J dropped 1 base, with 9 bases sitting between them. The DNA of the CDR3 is TGTGCCAGCTCACCTTCGACAGTTAACTATGGCTACACCTTC. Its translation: CASSPSTVNYGYTF.

In DNA form, the CDR3 reads TGTGCCAGTAGTATGGCTGGCGGCGATCAGCCCCAGCATTTT. Translating gives CASSMAGGDQPQHF. The chain combines TRBV19 with TRBJ1-5; D is ambiguous. The CDR3 runs to 14 residues. CDR1 is LNHDA, CDR2 SQIVND, per germline (reference sequence). The V and J ends lost 3 bases and 5 bases respectively, with 11 bases between them.

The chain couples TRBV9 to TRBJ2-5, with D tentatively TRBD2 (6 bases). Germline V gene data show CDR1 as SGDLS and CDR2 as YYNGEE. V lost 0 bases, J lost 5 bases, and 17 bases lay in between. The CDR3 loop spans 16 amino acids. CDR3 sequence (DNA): TGTGCCAGCAGCGTAGGCGGGGCACTCCTCCTGGAGACCCAGTACTTC. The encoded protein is CASSVGGALLLETQYF.

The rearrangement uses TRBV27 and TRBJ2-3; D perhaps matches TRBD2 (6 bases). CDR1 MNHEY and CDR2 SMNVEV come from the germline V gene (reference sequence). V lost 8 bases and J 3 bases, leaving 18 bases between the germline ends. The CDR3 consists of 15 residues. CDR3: CASSATGERTDTQYF. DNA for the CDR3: TGTGCCAGCTCCGCAACGGGAGAGAGGACAGATACGCAGTATTTT.

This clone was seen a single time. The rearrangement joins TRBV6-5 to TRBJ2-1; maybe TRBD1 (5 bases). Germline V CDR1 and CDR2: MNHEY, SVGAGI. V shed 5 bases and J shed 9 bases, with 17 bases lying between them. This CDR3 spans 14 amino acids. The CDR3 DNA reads TGTGCCAGCAGTATATCAGGGAAACCGGGTGAGCAGTTCTTC. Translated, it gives CASSISGKPGEQFF.